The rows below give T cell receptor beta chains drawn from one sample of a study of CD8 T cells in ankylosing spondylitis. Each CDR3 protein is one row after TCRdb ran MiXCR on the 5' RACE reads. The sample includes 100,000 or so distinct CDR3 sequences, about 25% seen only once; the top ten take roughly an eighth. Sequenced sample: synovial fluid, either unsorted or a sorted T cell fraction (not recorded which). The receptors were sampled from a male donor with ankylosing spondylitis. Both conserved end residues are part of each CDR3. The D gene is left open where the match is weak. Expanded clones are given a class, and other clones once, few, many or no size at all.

CASSQDSRDRLNTEAFF	TGCGCCAGCAGCCAAGACTCTAGGGACAGGTTGAACACTGAAGCTTTCTTT	NA	TRBD1	TRBV4-1	TRBJ1-1
CAISPDRGGTYEQYF	TGTGCCATCAGTCCGGACAGGGGAGGAACCTACGAGCAGTACTTC	once	TRBD1	TRBV10-3	TRBJ2-7
CASRATSGNIQYF	TGTGCCAGTAGGGCGACTAGCGGGAACATTCAGTACTTC	few	TRBD2	TRBV19	TRBJ2-4
CAIRKRLGNEKLFF	TGTGCCATCAGGAAGAGGTTGGGTAATGAAAAACTGTTTTTT	few	NA	TRBV10-3	TRBJ1-4
CASSPIIQANTGELFF	TGTGCCAGCAGCCCGATCATCCAAGCGAACACCGGGGAGCTGTTTTTT	NA	NA	TRBV11-2	TRBJ2-2
CASSQVGAEKETQYF	TGCGCCAGCAGCCAAGTTGGGGCAGAGAAAGAGACCCAGTACTTC	NA	NA	TRBV4-1	TRBJ2-5
CASSSQWNTEAFF	TGTGCCAGCAGTTCCCAGTGGAACACTGAAGCTTTCTTT	NA	NA	TRBV6-4	TRBJ1-1
CASSPLAGRTDTQYF	TGTGCCAGCAGCCCTTTAGCGGGCCGCACAGATACGCAGTATTTT	few	TRBD2	TRBV7-8	TRBJ2-3
CASSLTGLQPQHF	TGCGCCAGCAGCTTGACAGGGCTACAGCCCCAGCATTTT	few	NA	TRBV5-1	TRBJ1-5
CSVEDLASGSNEQFF	TGCAGCGTTGAAGATTTGGCTAGCGGGAGCAATGAGCAGTTCTTC	few	TRBD2	TRBV29-1	TRBJ2-1